This T cell receptor beta chain originates from a study of blood T cell repertoires in COVID-19. Study-level information: Acute and convalescent COVID-19 specimens originated in the United States, Italy and Spain. The analysed material was cDNA or gDNA that came from T cells, B-cell-depleted T cells, or PBMCs.

Authors' methods: The authors estimated nucleated cell counts from reference gene primer amplification. Produced via immunoSEQ multiplex PCR; TCRdb's table is partial and in-frame only. V and J calls and clone size are those listed in that table; D and trimming were worked out from the DNA. The top ten clones hold 15% to 20% of a sample with about 120,000 clones, 82% of them seen once. The CDR3 covers 17 residues. Looked up from germline, CDR1 is KGHSH and CDR2 is LQKENI. With 3 bases clipped from V and 1 base from J, the junction kept 6 bases outside the gene matches. The origin of this receptor is a woman in her sixties or seventies with acute or convalescent COVID-19. Sequencing was carried out using peripheral blood. This rearrangement joins TRBV18 to TRBJ1-5; 10 bases match TRBD1. The CDR3 bases are TGTGCCAGCTCACCTCCCGGGACAGGGGACAGCAATCAGCCCCAGCATTTT. Translating it yields CASSPPGTGDSNQPQHF. Full variable domain (outside the CDR3, taken from reference TRBV18 and TRBJ1-5): NAGVMQNPRHLVRRRGQEARLRCSPMKGHSHVYWYRQLPEEGLKFMVYLQKENIIDESGMPKERFSAEFPKEGPSILRIQQVVRGDSAAYFCASSPPGTGDSNQPQHFGDGTRLSIL.